This is a list of T cell receptor beta chains from one sample in a study of blood T cell repertoires in COVID-19. The repertoire was sequenced with immunoSEQ multiplex PCR; TCRdb's copy has only in-frame clones and lacks some. The sample includes over 120,000 clones, 88% of them seen just once. Material: peripheral blood. These receptors were taken from a woman between 50 and 59 years old with acute or convalescent COVID-19. The CDR3 runs from the conserved cysteine through the conserved F or W. Fields, in order: J gene, D gene, V gene, CDR3 protein. A D gene is named only where the DNA matches it firmly.

>TRBJ2-5|-|TRBV19
CASRLQGDQETQYF
>TRBJ1-6|-|TRBV12-3/TRBV12-4
CASSAQGSPLHF
>TRBJ1-5|TRBD1|TRBV29-1
CSVLTGEQNQPQHF
>TRBJ2-5|TRBD1|TRBV6-1
CASSETGGQETQYF
>TRBJ1-1|TRBD1|TRBV19
CASSSPLTGGTEAFF
>TRBJ2-3|-|TRBV7-6
CASSPTPSLKIRGTDTQYF
>TRBJ2-1|TRBD2|TRBV6-2/TRBV6-3
CASSYPEGREDNEQFF
>TRBJ2-3|-|TRBV18
CASSPRQDSTDTQYF
>TRBJ2-1|-|TRBV5-6
CASSLVGRLESSYNEQFF
>TRBJ1-1|-|TRBV15
CATSSLGQNTEAFF
>TRBJ2-5|-|TRBV14
CASSQGEWQGQETQYF
>TRBJ1-1|-|TRBV4-2
CASSQVPLTVNTEAFF